The clone carrying this T cell receptor (beta chain) was counted only a few times. The antigen is unknown. Gene names refer to mouse genes. The read ends 4 residues before the CDR3 terminus; that terminus is restored from the germline J gene. Different DNA sequences within this sample yield the same CDR3. This record belongs to a study of CD8+ T cells in alopecia areata. Across the study: Approximately 7-10-week-old female C3H/HeJ mice were grafted with skin from spontaneously alopecic approximately 6-13-month-old C3H/HeJ graft donors.

CDR3 length equals 15 residues. V was pared by 5 bases and J by 0 bases, with 7 bases of the junction left unmatched. The germline gives CDR1 NSHNY, CDR2 SYGAGN. The pooled cutaneous lymph node cells were sorted using several markers (CD4, CD8alpha, NKG2D, NKG2ACE and others). TCR sequencing used cDNA made by reverse transcription of extracted RNA. Produced via immunoSEQ multiplex PCR; TCRdb's table is partial and in-frame only. The sample contains 270,000 or so clones, none of them singletons. Overall study findings and caveats: Lesional scalp displayed greater clonality than normal scalp, most notably in alopecia totalis/universalis. Sequenced scalp T cells also include alphabeta T cells resident in normal skin. Possibly because of HLA-related factors, TCR sharing was less clear across patients than in mice.

The specimen sequenced was CD4+ T cells sorted from a lymph node. The receptor was isolated from a C3H/HeJ mouse with alopecia areata. The strain's MHC: H2-k. This chain connects TRBV13-1 to TRBJ1-2; 7 bases align to TRBD1. The CDR3 bases that were read are TGTGCCAGCAGCCCTCGACAGGGAGCAAACTCC. This gives the protein CASSPRQGANS. The complete CDR3 sequence is CASSPRQGANSDYTF.